This entry concerns a single T cell receptor (beta chain). What it binds is not known. This record comes from a study of cytomegalovirus exposure and HLA in healthy donors. Here immunoSEQ multiplex PCR was the method, and the copy in TCRdb shows in-frame clones only, minus some. The sample lists about 360,000 clones; around 86% were seen once. Findings and limits, study-wide: TCR clusters originating in the first cohort tended to co-occur in the approximately 120 validation repertoires, according to a later analysis. There were under 200 TCR beta chains listed as cytomegalovirus-associated.

This sequence originates from a woman aged 18-29 years in good health and CMV-seronegative. Sequencing was performed on PBMCs.

CDR3 coding DNA: TGTGCCAGCAGTGTCTTTAAGACAGGCAATCAGCCCCAGCATTTT. Its translation: CASSVFKTGNQPQHF. This sequence joins TRBV2 and TRBJ1-5, with D maybe TRBD1 (5 bases). CDR3 length: 15 amino acids. Germline CDR1 is SNHLY and CDR2 is FYNNEI. V lost 4 bases and J lost 2, with 12 bases in between.